This T cell receptor beta chain was captured by sequencing in a study of OX40 agonist ivuxolimab in advanced cancers. This table comes from immunoSEQ multiplex PCR, and its TCRdb copy is limited to in-frame clones, with some not included. The profile shows around 60,000 clones, about 93% of them singletons. With 7 bases removed from V and 5 bases from J, the gap between germline ends came to 21 bases. This CDR3 region has 16 residues. The V gene's germline CDR1 is LNHDA and CDR2 SQIVND (reference sequence). J is TRBJ2-1 and V is TRBV19; possibly TRBD1 for D (6 bases). This clonotype originated in an adult with an advanced solid tumor such as melanoma, head and neck, liver or kidney cancer. Specimen: CD4+ or CD8+ T cells sorted from blood, collected in a trial of the OX40 agonist ivuxolimab. The CDR3 sequence: CASTPVGAGLNNEQFF. CDR3 DNA sequence: TGTGCCAGTACCCCGGTGGGGGCTGGCCTTAACAATGAGCAGTTCTTC.